This T cell receptor (beta chain) came from a study of T cell responses to AZD1222 COVID-19 vaccine. Notes on this clone: Its antigen is still unknown.

Study-wide results and limits: Donors were chiefly white British, with a greater number of females, and clonal diversity was perhaps underestimated. Spike-wide coverage was observed for vaccine-associated CD4 TCRs, with dominant responses at 160-218 and 743-854.

Repertoires were generated with immunoSEQ multiplex PCR, while TCRdb's copy carries only in-frame clones and drops some. The sample lists fewer than 250,000 clones, 85% to 95% occurring once. The sequence came from an adult in good health. Here the sequenced sample was peripheral blood, taken on day 0 of MenACWY control vaccination.

CDR3 in DNA: TGTGCCAGCAGCTGGGAGATCAGAGGTGGCTACACCTTC. This encodes CASSWEIRGGYTF. The chain couples TRBV5-5 to TRBJ1-2; D remains unclear. Between the trimmed V and J ends, which lost 3 bases and 7 bases, there was a span of 13 bases. The CDR3 covers 13 residues. Germline CDR1 and CDR2: SGHKS and YYEKEE (reference sequence).